Below, one TCR beta chain is given with its context. What it binds is not known. The V end was cut by 0 bases, the J end by 2 bases, with 8 bases between. The CDR3 is made up of 15 amino acids. Germline CDR1 reads MNHEY; CDR2 reads SMNVEV (reference sequence). The record originates from a study of CD8 T cells in ankylosing spondylitis. Study-wide results and limits: Several highly homologous variants made up a TCR beta motif, and this motif appeared characteristic of ankylosing spondylitis blood.

With molecular barcodes, quantitative 5'-RACE was used to make the TCR beta libraries. A single record per CDR3 protein comes from TCRdb applying MiXCR to the 5' RACE reads. In the table there are 250,000 to 300,000 distinct CDR3 sequences, around 18% of which are singletons. The TCR originated in a male donor with ankylosing spondylitis or in good health (not recorded which). The chain joins TRBV27 to TRBJ1-3; D is unclear. Sequences were obtained from blood, either unsorted or a sorted T cell fraction (not recorded which). The CDR3 spells CASSLSPSAGNTIYF. In DNA form, the CDR3 reads TGTGCCAGCAGTTTATCCCCCAGCGCTGGAAACACCATATATTTT.